This record looks at one T cell receptor beta chain sequence and its context. The data stem from a study of blood T cell repertoires in COVID-19. Across the study: Samples came from the United States, Italy and Spain, spanning acute and convalescent COVID-19.

CDR1 is SQVTM and CDR2 is ANQGSEA in the germline V gene. Trimming stripped 5 bases from V and 3 bases from J, with 16 bases between. This CDR3 region has 14 residues. Under the authors' procedure: Using reference gene primer amplification, nucleated cell counts were estimated. TCRdb keeps only in-frame clones here, not all; method: immunoSEQ multiplex PCR. Clone size and the V and J calls come from that table; the DNA yielded D and trimming. The sample lists some 62,000 clones, roughly 90% seen once, with 1% to 1.5% in the top ten. The specimen sequenced was peripheral blood. The chain couples TRBV29-1 to TRBJ1-1, with a possible D match to TRBD1 (6 bases). The sequence was obtained from a woman of 80 years or more with acute or convalescent COVID-19. The CDR3 protein is CSVYRDTADTEAFF. The CDR3 bases are TGCAGCGTTTACAGGGACACCGCAGACACTGAAGCTTTCTTT.